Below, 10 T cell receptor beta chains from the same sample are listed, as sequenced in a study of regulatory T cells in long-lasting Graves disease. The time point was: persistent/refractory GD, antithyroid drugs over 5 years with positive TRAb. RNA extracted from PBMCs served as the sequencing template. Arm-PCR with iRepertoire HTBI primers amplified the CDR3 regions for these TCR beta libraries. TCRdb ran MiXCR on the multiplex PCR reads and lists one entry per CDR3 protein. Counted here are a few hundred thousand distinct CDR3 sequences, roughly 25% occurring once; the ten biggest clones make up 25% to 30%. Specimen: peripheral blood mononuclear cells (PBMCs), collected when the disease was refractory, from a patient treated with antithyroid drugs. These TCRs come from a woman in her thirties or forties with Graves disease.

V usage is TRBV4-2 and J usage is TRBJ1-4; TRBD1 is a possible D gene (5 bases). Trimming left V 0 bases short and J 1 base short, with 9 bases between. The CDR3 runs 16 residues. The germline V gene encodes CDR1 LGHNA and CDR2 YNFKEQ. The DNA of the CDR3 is TGTGCCAGCAGCCAAGATTTCGGGGGAACTAATGAAAAACTGTTTTTT. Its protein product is CASSQDFGGTNEKLFF.

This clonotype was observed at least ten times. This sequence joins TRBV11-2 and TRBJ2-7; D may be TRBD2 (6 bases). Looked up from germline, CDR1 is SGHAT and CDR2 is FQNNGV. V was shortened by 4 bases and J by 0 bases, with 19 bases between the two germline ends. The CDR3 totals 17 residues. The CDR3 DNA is TGTGCCAGCAGCTACCTACGTTTAGCGGCGCACTCCTACGAGCAGTACTTC. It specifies CASSYLRLAAHSYEQYF. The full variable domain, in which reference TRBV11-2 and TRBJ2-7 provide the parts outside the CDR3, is EAGVAQSPRYKIIEKRQSVAFWCNPISGHATLYWYQQILGQGPKLLIQFQNNGVVDDSQLPKDRFSAERLKGVDSTLKIQPAKLEDSAVYLCASSYLRLAAHSYEQYFGPGTRLTVT.

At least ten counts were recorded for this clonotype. For the CDR3, the DNA is TGTGCCAGTACGGACCCCCTGGGGTCAGAGACCCAGTACTTC. Its translation: CASTDPLGSETQYF. The J gene is TRBJ2-5, the V gene TRBV12-3 or TRBV12-4; unclear D gene. The CDR3 is made up of 14 amino acids. Trimming pared 9 bases from V and 4 bases from J, leaving 18 bases between.

DNA for the CDR3: TGTGCCAGCAGTCGACCGGGGCCCGGCGACACTGAAGCTTTCTTT. It codes for CASSRPGPGDTEAFF. The J gene is TRBJ1-1, the V gene TRBV6-1; possibly TRBD1 for D (5 bases). Germline CDR1 and CDR2: MNHNS and SASEGT. Deletions cut 5 bases from V and 3 bases from J, with 16 bases between. This CDR3 is built from 15 residues.

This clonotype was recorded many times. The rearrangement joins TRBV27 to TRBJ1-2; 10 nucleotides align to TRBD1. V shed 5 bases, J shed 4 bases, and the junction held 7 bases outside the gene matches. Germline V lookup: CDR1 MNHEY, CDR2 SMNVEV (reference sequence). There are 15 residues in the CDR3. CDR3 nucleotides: TGTGCCAGCAGTCCTCGACAGGGGGCGAGCTATGGCTACACCTTC. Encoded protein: CASSPRQGASYGYTF.

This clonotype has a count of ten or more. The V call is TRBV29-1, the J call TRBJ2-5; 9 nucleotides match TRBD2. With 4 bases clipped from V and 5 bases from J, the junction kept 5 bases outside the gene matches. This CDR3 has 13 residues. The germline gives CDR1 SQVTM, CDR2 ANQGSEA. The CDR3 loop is CSVVSGSSETQYF. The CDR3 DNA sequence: TGCAGCGTTGTTAGCGGGAGTAGTGAGACCCAGTACTTC.

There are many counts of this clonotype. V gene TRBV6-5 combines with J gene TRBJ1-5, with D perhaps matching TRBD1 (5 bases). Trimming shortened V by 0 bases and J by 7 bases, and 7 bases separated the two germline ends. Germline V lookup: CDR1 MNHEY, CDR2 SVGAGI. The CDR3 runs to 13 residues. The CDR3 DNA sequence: TGTGCCAGCAGTTACTCGAGGGACCAGCCCCAGCATTTT. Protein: CASSYSRDQPQHF.

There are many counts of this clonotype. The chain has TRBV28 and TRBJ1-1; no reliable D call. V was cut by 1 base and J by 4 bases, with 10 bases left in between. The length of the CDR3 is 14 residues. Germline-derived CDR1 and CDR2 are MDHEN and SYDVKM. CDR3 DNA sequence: TGTGCCAGCAGTTTATCTGGAGTCGGCACTGAAGCTTTCTTT. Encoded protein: CASSLSGVGTEAFF.

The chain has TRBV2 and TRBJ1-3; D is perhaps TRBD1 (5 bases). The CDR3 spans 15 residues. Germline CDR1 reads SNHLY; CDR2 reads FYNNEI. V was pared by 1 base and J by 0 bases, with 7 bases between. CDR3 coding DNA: TGTGCCAGCAGTGAAGACACAGGCTCTGGAAACACCATATATTTT. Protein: CASSEDTGSGNTIYF.

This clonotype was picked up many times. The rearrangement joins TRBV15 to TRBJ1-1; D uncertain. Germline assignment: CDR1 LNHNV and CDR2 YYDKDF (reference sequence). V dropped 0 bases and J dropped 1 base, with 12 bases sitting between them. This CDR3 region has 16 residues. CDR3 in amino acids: CATSREESSANTEAFF. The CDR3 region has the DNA TGTGCCACCAGCAGAGAGGAGTCTTCAGCGAACACTGAAGCTTTCTTT.